The rows below give T cell receptor beta chains drawn from one sample of a study of blood T cell repertoires in COVID-19. The table came from immunoSEQ multiplex PCR; TCRdb's copy has only in-frame clones and leaves some out. The data show about 45,000 clones, with roughly 90% seen just once and approximately 15% held by the top ten. Sequenced sample: peripheral blood. The source is a human donor in a cohort sampled during active COVID-19. CDR3s include the opening cysteine and the closing phenylalanine or tryptophan. A D gene is named only where the DNA matches it firmly. Size values are once, few and many counts, or a class for expanded clones, and some rows have none.

V gene: TRBV18
D gene: NA
clone size: NA
J gene: TRBJ2-2
CDR3 protein: CASSAGPGTFTGELFF
CDR3 DNA: TGTGCCAGCTCAGCTGGACCCGGGACTTTTACCGGGGAGCTGTTTTTT

V gene: TRBV5-1
D gene: NA
clone size: once
J gene: TRBJ2-2
CDR3 protein: CASSLRRVQNAGELFF
CDR3 DNA: TGCGCCAGCAGCTTACGCCGGGTCCAAAACGCCGGGGAGCTGTTTTTT

V gene: TRBV5-1
D gene: TRBD1
clone size: NA
J gene: TRBJ2-5
CDR3 protein: CASSSRGLEGETQYF
CDR3 DNA: TGCGCCAGCAGCAGCAGGGGGCTGGAGGGGGAGACCCAGTACTTC

V gene: TRBV7-9
D gene: TRBD1
clone size: once
J gene: TRBJ1-1
CDR3 protein: CASSFSRGFGTEAFF
CDR3 DNA: TGTGCCAGCAGCTTTTCCAGGGGGTTTGGCACTGAAGCTTTCTTT

V gene: TRBV6-5
D gene: TRBD2
clone size: few
J gene: TRBJ2-1
CDR3 protein: CASFPGGYNEQFF
CDR3 DNA: TGTGCCAGCTTCCCGGGGGGTTACAATGAGCAGTTCTTC

V gene: TRBV9
D gene: NA
clone size: NA
J gene: TRBJ2-5
CDR3 protein: CASSSGQGGETQYF
CDR3 DNA: TGTGCCAGCAGCTCCGGCCAGGGTGGAGAGACCCAGTACTTC

V gene: TRBV5-1
D gene: NA
clone size: few
J gene: TRBJ1-3
CDR3 protein: CASSAGLRNTIYF
CDR3 DNA: TGCGCCAGCAGCGCGGGACTCAGAAACACCATATATTTT

V gene: TRBV6-2/TRBV6-3
D gene: NA
clone size: NA
J gene: TRBJ2-3
CDR3 protein: CASSYGTSGRTDTQYF
CDR3 DNA: TGTGCCAGCAGTTACGGGACTTCGGGTCGCACAGATACGCAGTATTTT

V gene: TRBV5-6
D gene: NA
clone size: NA
J gene: TRBJ1-3
CDR3 protein: CASSSTDANSGNTIYF
CDR3 DNA: TGTGCCAGCAGCTCGACAGACGCTAACTCTGGAAACACCATATATTTT

V gene: TRBV6-5
D gene: NA
clone size: NA
J gene: TRBJ1-1
CDR3 protein: CASSHPPRRTEAFF
CDR3 DNA: TGTGCCAGCAGCCATCCCCCCCGGAGAACTGAAGCTTTCTTT

V gene: TRBV4-3
D gene: NA
clone size: once
J gene: TRBJ1-1
CDR3 protein: CASGSPDRNTEAFF
CDR3 DNA: TGCGCCAGCGGTTCCCCCGACAGGAACACTGAAGCTTTCTTT

V gene: TRBV3-1/TRBV3-2
D gene: TRBD1
clone size: NA
J gene: TRBJ1-2
CDR3 protein: CASSRAGQGHYGYTF
CDR3 DNA: TGTGCCAGCAGCCGGGCAGGACAGGGGCACTATGGCTACACCTTC

V gene: TRBV27
D gene: TRBD1
clone size: NA
J gene: TRBJ1-1
CDR3 protein: CASRISPGQGRSAFF
CDR3 DNA: TGTGCCAGCAGAATATCTCCGGGACAGGGACGTTCAGCTTTCTTT

V gene: TRBV7-9
D gene: TRBD2
clone size: NA
J gene: TRBJ2-3
CDR3 protein: CASRLPLAGADTQYF
CDR3 DNA: TGTGCCAGCAGACTCCCTCTAGCGGGGGCGGATACGCAGTATTTT

V gene: TRBV5-1
D gene: TRBD2
clone size: NA
J gene: TRBJ2-3
CDR3 protein: CASSLASGGREDTQYF
CDR3 DNA: TGCGCCAGCAGCTTGGCTAGCGGGGGGCGGGAAGATACGCAGTATTTT

V gene: TRBV15
D gene: NA
clone size: NA
J gene: TRBJ2-5
CDR3 protein: CATSLNRGRHQETQYF
CDR3 DNA: TGTGCCACCAGCCTCAACCGTGGCCGCCACCAAGAGACCCAGTACTTC

V gene: TRBV7-2
D gene: TRBD2
clone size: NA
J gene: TRBJ2-3
CDR3 protein: CASSLAFVSSGRDTDTQYF
CDR3 DNA: TGTGCCAGCAGCTTAGCGTTTGTGTCTAGCGGGAGGGACACAGATACGCAGTATTTT

V gene: TRBV11-2
D gene: NA
clone size: NA
J gene: TRBJ1-3
CDR3 protein: CASTPLGPDTGNTIYF
CDR3 DNA: TGTGCCAGCACCCCACTCGGTCCGGACACTGGAAACACCATATATTTT

V gene: TRBV6-6
D gene: NA
clone size: NA
J gene: TRBJ1-1
CDR3 protein: CASSYGREGWNTEAFF
CDR3 DNA: TGTGCCAGCAGTTACGGAAGGGAGGGTTGGAACACTGAAGCTTTCTTT

V gene: TRBV6-4
D gene: TRBD2
clone size: NA
J gene: TRBJ2-1
CDR3 protein: CASSDSAGGYNEQFF
CDR3 DNA: TGTGCCAGCAGTGACTCAGCGGGGGGGTACAATGAGCAGTTCTTC

V gene: TRBV5-6
D gene: NA
clone size: NA
J gene: TRBJ1-1
CDR3 protein: CASRGGNTEAFF
CDR3 DNA: TGTGCCAGCAGAGGGGGGAACACTGAAGCTTTCTTT

V gene: TRBV10-3
D gene: TRBD1
clone size: NA
J gene: TRBJ1-6
CDR3 protein: CAISGGTGYSPLHF
CDR3 DNA: TGTGCCATCAGTGGGGGGACAGGCTATTCACCCCTCCACTTT

V gene: TRBV5-1
D gene: NA
clone size: many
J gene: TRBJ1-5
CDR3 protein: CASSLYENQPQHF
CDR3 DNA: TGCGCCAGCAGCTTGTATGAGAATCAGCCCCAGCATTTT

V gene: TRBV9
D gene: TRBD2
clone size: NA
J gene: TRBJ2-7
CDR3 protein: CASSSSGGDYEQYF
CDR3 DNA: TGTGCCAGCAGCTCTAGCGGGGGAGACTACGAGCAGTACTTC

V gene: TRBV4-1
D gene: NA
clone size: NA
J gene: TRBJ2-4
CDR3 protein: CASSQEGGTGRNIQYF
CDR3 DNA: TGCGCCAGCAGCCAAGAGGGGGGGACAGGACGAAACATTCAGTACTTC

V gene: TRBV29-1
D gene: NA
clone size: once
J gene: TRBJ1-1
CDR3 protein: CSVVPSGEKAFF
CDR3 DNA: TGCAGCGTTGTTCCGTCGGGGGAGAAAGCTTTCTTT

V gene: TRBV6-1
D gene: NA
clone size: NA
J gene: TRBJ2-1
CDR3 protein: CASSASGTIFYNEQFF
CDR3 DNA: TGTGCCAGCAGTGCCTCCGGGACAATCTTTTACAATGAGCAGTTCTTC

V gene: TRBV2
D gene: NA
clone size: NA
J gene: TRBJ1-6
CDR3 protein: CASYRVTNSPLHF
CDR3 DNA: TGTGCCAGTTACAGGGTCACCAATTCACCCCTCCACTTT

V gene: TRBV7-2
D gene: NA
clone size: NA
J gene: TRBJ2-5
CDR3 protein: CASSYNSGQETQYF
CDR3 DNA: TGTGCCAGCAGCTACAACAGCGGACAAGAGACCCAGTACTTC

V gene: TRBV6-2/TRBV6-3
D gene: NA
clone size: NA
J gene: TRBJ2-7
CDR3 protein: CASSTSPTYEQYF
CDR3 DNA: TGTGCCAGCAGTACTAGTCCAACCTACGAGCAGTACTTC

V gene: TRBV29-1
D gene: NA
clone size: NA
J gene: TRBJ1-1
CDR3 protein: CSVERQVNTEAFF
CDR3 DNA: TGCAGCGTTGAAAGACAGGTGAACACTGAAGCTTTCTTT

V gene: TRBV5-4
D gene: NA
clone size: NA
J gene: TRBJ1-1
CDR3 protein: CASSAQPLNTEAFF
CDR3 DNA: TGTGCCAGCAGCGCACAGCCTTTGAACACTGAAGCTTTCTTT

V gene: TRBV11-2
D gene: TRBD1
clone size: few
J gene: TRBJ1-1
CDR3 protein: CASSLVGTGALNTEAFF
CDR3 DNA: TGTGCCAGCAGCTTAGTAGGCACAGGGGCGTTGAACACTGAAGCTTTCTTT

V gene: TRBV9
D gene: TRBD1
clone size: once
J gene: TRBJ1-1
CDR3 protein: CASSAGQGPGAFF
CDR3 DNA: TGTGCCAGCAGCGCGGGACAGGGTCCCGGAGCTTTCTTT

V gene: TRBV20-1
D gene: NA
clone size: NA
J gene: TRBJ1-1
CDR3 protein: CSASSPPAGQLALEAFF
CDR3 DNA: TGCAGTGCTAGTAGCCCCCCGGCAGGCCAACTAGCCCTTGAAGCTTTCTTT

V gene: TRBV30
D gene: NA
clone size: NA
J gene: TRBJ1-1
CDR3 protein: CAWSRIQVPNTEAFF
CDR3 DNA: TGTGCCTGGAGCAGGATCCAGGTCCCGAACACTGAAGCTTTCTTT

V gene: TRBV11-2
D gene: TRBD2
clone size: NA
J gene: TRBJ2-7
CDR3 protein: CASSLFMASGMGLEQYF
CDR3 DNA: TGTGCCAGCAGCTTATTTATGGCAAGCGGGATGGGTCTCGAGCAGTACTTC

V gene: TRBV30
D gene: NA
clone size: NA
J gene: TRBJ1-1
CDR3 protein: CAGSLQLNTEAFF
CDR3 DNA: TGTGCCGGGAGTCTGCAGTTGAACACTGAAGCTTTCTTT

V gene: TRBV4-3
D gene: NA
clone size: NA
J gene: TRBJ2-2
CDR3 protein: CASSQGRVSSTGELFF
CDR3 DNA: TGCGCCAGCAGCCAAGGGCGGGTCAGTTCAACCGGGGAGCTGTTTTTT

V gene: TRBV7-8
D gene: TRBD2
clone size: NA
J gene: TRBJ2-1
CDR3 protein: CASSLLRPVYAGEIYNEQFF
CDR3 DNA: TGTGCCAGCAGCCTCCTACGCCCTGTTTATGCGGGGGAGATCTACAATGAGCAGTTCTTC

V gene: TRBV5-1
D gene: NA
clone size: NA
J gene: TRBJ1-2
CDR3 protein: CASSFQDSNYGYTF
CDR3 DNA: TGCGCCAGCAGCTTCCAAGACAGTAACTATGGCTACACCTTC

V gene: TRBV9
D gene: NA
clone size: once
J gene: TRBJ1-4
CDR3 protein: CASSVLGGSTNEKLFF
CDR3 DNA: TGTGCCAGCAGCGTATTGGGCGGGTCGACTAATGAAAAACTGTTTTTT

V gene: TRBV12-3/TRBV12-4
D gene: TRBD1
clone size: NA
J gene: TRBJ1-1
CDR3 protein: CASSTGQGSEAFF
CDR3 DNA: TGTGCCAGCAGCACCGGACAGGGTAGTGAAGCTTTCTTT

V gene: TRBV7-2
D gene: TRBD2
clone size: NA
J gene: TRBJ2-1
CDR3 protein: CASSLQAGGPYNEQFF
CDR3 DNA: TGTGCCAGCAGCTTACAAGCGGGGGGGCCGTACAATGAGCAGTTCTTC

V gene: TRBV3-1/TRBV3-2
D gene: NA
clone size: NA
J gene: TRBJ1-5
CDR3 protein: CASSQADNQPQHF
CDR3 DNA: TGTGCCAGCAGCCAGGCGGACAATCAGCCCCAGCATTTT

V gene: TRBV5-1
D gene: NA
clone size: NA
J gene: TRBJ1-2
CDR3 protein: CASSYTGDSYGYTF
CDR3 DNA: TGCGCCAGCAGCTACACGGGGGATTCCTATGGCTACACCTTC

V gene: TRBV7-6
D gene: NA
clone size: few
J gene: TRBJ1-5
CDR3 protein: CASSLASGQPQHF
CDR3 DNA: TGTGCCAGCAGCTTAGCATCAGGACAGCCCCAGCATTTT

V gene: TRBV19
D gene: TRBD1
clone size: NA
J gene: TRBJ1-5
CDR3 protein: CASSSRQGFGENQPQHF
CDR3 DNA: TGTGCCAGTAGTAGCCGACAGGGTTTTGGGGAGAATCAGCCCCAGCATTTT

V gene: TRBV7-2
D gene: TRBD2
clone size: NA
J gene: TRBJ2-1
CDR3 protein: CASGPAGRANNEQFF
CDR3 DNA: TGTGCCAGCGGCCCGGCGGGGAGGGCTAACAATGAGCAGTTCTTC

V gene: TRBV7-2
D gene: TRBD1
clone size: NA
J gene: TRBJ2-7
CDR3 protein: CASSLARTGGNEQYF
CDR3 DNA: TGTGCCAGCAGCTTAGCGAGGACAGGGGGCAACGAGCAGTACTTC

V gene: TRBV6-2/TRBV6-3
D gene: TRBD1
clone size: NA
J gene: TRBJ1-1
CDR3 protein: CASSPPGTGAEAFF
CDR3 DNA: TGTGCCAGCAGTCCCCCTGGGACAGGGGCTGAAGCTTTCTTT

V gene: TRBV18
D gene: TRBD1
clone size: NA
J gene: TRBJ1-6
CDR3 protein: CASSLRGQGGYNSPLHF
CDR3 DNA: TGTGCCAGCTCACTACGCGGACAGGGGGGGTATAATTCACCCCTCCACTTT

V gene: TRBV10-3
D gene: TRBD1
clone size: NA
J gene: TRBJ2-7
CDR3 protein: CATYGTGLYEQYF
CDR3 DNA: TGTGCCACCTACGGGACAGGGCTCTACGAGCAGTACTTC

V gene: TRBV3-1/TRBV3-2
D gene: NA
clone size: NA
J gene: TRBJ2-2
CDR3 protein: CASSQDVGRGELFF
CDR3 DNA: TGTGCCAGCAGCCAAGATGTGGGGCGCGGGGAGCTGTTTTTT